The 10 T cell receptor beta chains below were found in one sample sequenced in a study of TIL therapy for anti-PD-1-resistant metastatic lung cancer (dated by TCRdb to about 2021). TCR beta CDR3 regions were amplified from genomic DNA by bias-controlled multiplex PCR with the immunoSEQ v3 hsTCRB kit. The table comes from immuneACCESS by way of TCRdb, which keeps in-frame sequences with V and J called. Part of the clones is missing from these tables; in studies checked, under half for an unresolved V gene and the rest for unknown reasons. Recorded for this sample are about 15,000 clones; 86% of them occurred a single time. The biggest ten clones account for about 0.85% of the sample. The sample's time point label, in plain terms: pre-treatment sample, taken before nivolumab and TIL therapy. Sequences were derived from blood, sampled at baseline. These receptors were obtained from a person aged 25-79 years with non-small cell lung cancer.

This clone was observed once. V is TRBV6-6 and J is TRBJ1-5, with TRBD1 matching over 10 bases. Germline trimming cut 5 bases from V and 7 bases from J; bases unmatched to any gene: 8. The CDR3 extends over 15 amino acids. The V gene's germline CDR1 is MNHNY and CDR2 SVGAGI (reference sequence). CDR3 sequence reads: CASSHGTGVEQPQHF. The DNA for the CDR3 is TGTGCCAGCAGTCACGGGACAGGGGTCGAACAGCCCCAGCATTTT.

This clone was counted a few times. The V and J genes are TRBV27 and TRBJ1-6; D may be TRBD1 (5 bases). The CDR3 is 13 residues long. Per the germline V gene, CDR1 is MNHEY and CDR2 is SMNVEV (reference sequence). With 5 bases removed from V and 14 bases from J, the gap between germline ends came to 16 bases. The CDR3 sequence: CASSLDGGFTLHF. The CDR3 coding sequence is TGTGCCAGCAGTCTCGACGGGGGATTTACCCTCCACTTT.

The chain links TRBV6-1 to TRBJ2-1; 14 bases line up with TRBD2. CDR1 and CDR2 from the germline V gene are MNHNS and SASEGT. The CDR3 covers 16 residues. Trimming took 1 base from V and 4 from J; bases not matched to a gene: 0. CDR3 sequence reads: CASSEGLAGGYNEQFF. In DNA, the CDR3 is TGTGCCAGCAGTGAAGGACTAGCGGGGGGGTACAATGAGCAGTTCTTC.

The V and J genes are TRBV9 and TRBJ1-2, with D hard to call. This CDR3 is built from 15 residues. The V end lost 0 bases, the J end lost 4 bases, and 13 bases lay between the germline ends. The germline CDR1 and CDR2 sequences are SGDLS and YYNGEE. CDR3 region: CASSVGVGRTYGYTF. The DNA for the CDR3 is TGTGCCAGCAGCGTAGGGGTCGGGCGGACCTATGGCTACACCTTC.

The chain uses TRBV19 and TRBJ2-4, with 8 bases aligning to TRBD1. V gave up 4 bases and J gave up 0 bases; unmatched junction bases: 2. CDR3 length equals 15 residues. CDR1 LNHDA and CDR2 SQIVND come from the germline V gene (reference sequence). CDR3 loop: CASSKQGAAKNIQYF. CDR3 sequence (DNA): TGTGCCAGTAGTAAGCAGGGGGCAGCCAAAAACATTCAGTACTTC.

The J gene is TRBJ2-6, the V gene TRBV7-3, with unresolved D. CDR1 SGHTA and CDR2 FQGTGA come from the germline V gene. Trimming stripped 1 base from V and 0 bases from J, with 13 bases between. The CDR3 is 18 amino acids. The CDR3 coding sequence is TGTGCCAGCAGCTTAAAGGTCAGACATCTCTCTGGGGCCAACGTCCTGACTTTC. Translated: CASSLKVRHLSGANVLTF. Full variable domain (outside the CDR3, taken from reference TRBV7-3 and TRBJ2-6): GAGVSQTPSNKVTEKGKYVELRCDPISGHTALYWYRQSLGQGPEFLIYFQGTGAADDSGLPNDRFFAVRPEGSVSTLKIQRTERGDSAVYLCASSLKVRHLSGANVLTFGAGSRLTVL.

The chain links TRBV2 to TRBJ2-6; D possibly corresponds to TRBD1 (6 bases). The V gene lost 8 bases and the J gene lost 2 bases, with 13 bases spanning the gap. Germline V gene data show CDR1 as SNHLY and CDR2 as FYNNEI. The CDR3 spans 15 residues. The CDR3 DNA reads TGTGCCAGCCAGGGGAACAGGGCTGGGGCCAACGTCCTGACTTTC. This gives the protein CASQGNRAGANVLTF.

The chain employs TRBV7-9 and TRBJ2-3; D is uncertain. With 0 bases removed from V and 6 bases from J, the gap between germline ends came to 4 bases. The CDR3 spans 12 residues. The germline gives CDR1 SEHNR, CDR2 FQNEAQ (reference sequence). CDR3 amino acids: CASSLASDTQYF. CDR3 nucleotides: TGTGCCAGCAGCTTAGCTTCGGATACGCAGTATTTT.

The V and J genes are TRBV19 and TRBJ2-1; D is ambiguous. The CDR3 is 13 amino acids. Looked up from germline, CDR1 is LNHDA and CDR2 is SQIVND (reference sequence). Deletions cut 5 bases from V and 4 bases from J, with 9 bases between. CDR3 bases: TGTGCCAGTAGTGATTACCTGTACAATGAGCAGTTCTTC. As protein: CASSDYLYNEQFF. The whole variable domain, remainder taken from reference TRBV19 and TRBJ2-1, is DGGITQSPKYLFRKEGQNVTLSCEQNLNHDAMYWYRQDPGQGLRLIYYSQIVNDFQKGDIAEGYSVSREKKESFPLTVTSAQKNPTAFYLCASSDYLYNEQFFGPGTRLTVL.

The chain uses TRBV6-5 and TRBJ2-2; the D is unclear. The CDR3 spans 12 residues. Trimming took 8 bases from V and 6 from J, leaving 10 bases between them. Germline V lookup: CDR1 MNHEY, CDR2 SVGAGI. CDR3 protein: CASSSWPGELFF. Written as DNA, the CDR3 is TGTGCCAGCTCCTCATGGCCCGGGGAGCTGTTTTTT.